The sequence of this T cell receptor beta chain was determined in a study of CD8 T cells in ankylosing spondylitis. The V end lost 0 bases, the J end lost 0 bases, and 11 bases lay between the germline ends. This CDR3 contains 16 residues. The germline CDR1 and CDR2 sequences are SGHRS and YFSETQ. TCR beta libraries were made by quantitative 5'-RACE with molecular barcodes. TCRdb reprocessed the 5' RACE reads with MiXCR, giving one entry per CDR3 protein. This repertoire shows about 120,000 distinct CDR3 sequences, roughly 13% found once; its top ten account for 2.5% to 3.5%. This receptor was taken from a female donor with ankylosing spondylitis or in good health (not recorded which). Sequenced sample: blood, either unsorted or a sorted T cell fraction (not recorded which). The chain couples TRBV5-1 to TRBJ2-3; D is perhaps TRBD2 (6 bases). The chain's CDR3 is CASSLGMRGSTDTQYF. The DNA of the CDR3 is TGCGCCAGCAGCTTGGGGATGCGGGGCAGCACAGATACGCAGTATTTT.